Listed below are T cell receptor beta chains from one sample, sequenced in a study of response to subunit inactivated influenza vaccine. MiXCR was run by TCRdb on the RT-PCR reads, yielding one entry per CDR3 protein. The sample comprises about 650,000 distinct CDR3 sequences, approximately 15% of which are singletons, and about 7.6% rests with the top ten. The source was PBMCs from blood, collected around 15 days before vaccination. These receptors came from a man aged 50 to 59 who received an inactivated influenza vaccine. Both conserved end residues are part of each CDR3. D genes are given only for firm matches. A row's size may be missing; if present it is once, few, many or a size class.

D	V	J	size	CDR3	DNA
NA	TRBV5-1	TRBJ2-2	NA	CANLTRRNTGELFF	TGCGCCAACCTAACTAGAAGAAACACCGGGGAGCTGTTTTTT
NA	TRBV5-1	TRBJ2-4	NA	CASSLDGNIQYF	TGCGCCAGCAGCTTGGACGGTAACATTCAGTACTTT
NA	TRBV7-2	TRBJ2-3	many	CASSPLGGDTQYF	TGTGCCAGCAGCCCCTTGGGGGGCGATACGCAGTATTTT
NA	TRBV2	TRBJ2-5	NA	CASIGDRGDETQYF	TGTGCCAGCATTGGGGATCGGGGTGATGAGACCCAGTACTTC
NA	TRBV5-1	TRBJ2-5	NA	CASSGDGVTQYF	TGCGCCAGCAGCGGGGATGGGGTGACCCAGTACTTC
TRBD1	TRBV7-3	TRBJ2-2	NA	CASSLIPLGSPRDRVAGELFF	TGTGCCAGCAGCTTAATACCACTCGGATCCCCCCGGGACAGGGTGGCCGGGGAGCTGTTTTTT
TRBD2	TRBV3-1	TRBJ2-1	NA	CASSPTSGIRNEQFF	TGTGCCAGCAGCCCGACTAGCGGAATCCGGAATGAGCAGTTCTTC
TRBD2	TRBV7-1	TRBJ2-7	NA	CASSRGWEAGDLGNLSYEQYF	TGTGCCAGCAGCCGCGGGTGGGAAGCGGGAGACTTAGGCAACCTCTCCTACGAGCAGTACTTC
NA	TRBV12-3/TRBV12-4	TRBJ1-5	few	CASSGRRGNQPQHF	TGTGCCAGCAGCGGTCGGAGGGGCAATCAGCCCCAGCATTTT
NA	TRBV15	TRBJ2-3	few	CATSLESGTQYF	TGTGCCACCAGCCTCGAAAGCGGTACGCAGTATTTT
NA	TRBV19	TRBJ2-2	NA	CASSIEGGGTGELFF	TGTGCCAGTAGTATAGAAGGGGGAGGCACCGGGGAGCTGTTTTTT
TRBD1	TRBV27	TRBJ2-7	NA	CASSSGTVPSYEQYF	TGTGCCAGCAGTTCCGGGACAGTGCCCTCCTACGAGCAGTACTTC
NA	TRBV29-1	TRBJ2-5	many	CSVEDSDFKLGTQYF	TGCAGCGTTGAAGATTCGGACTTCAAACTCGGGACCCAGTACTTC
NA	TRBV27	TRBJ1-1	few	CASSPRTSRGTEDFF	TGTGCCAGCAGTCCCCGGACGTCTCGAGGGACTGAAGATTTCTTT
TRBD1	TRBV28	TRBJ1-2	NA	CASSLAGRGRISYGYTF	TGTGCCAGCAGCCTCGCGGGGAGGGGGCGGATTTCCTATGGCTACACCTTC
NA	TRBV29-1	TRBJ2-1	few	CSVLSDRGSYNEQFF	TGCAGCGTTTTATCTGACAGAGGCTCCTACAATGAGCAGTTCTTC